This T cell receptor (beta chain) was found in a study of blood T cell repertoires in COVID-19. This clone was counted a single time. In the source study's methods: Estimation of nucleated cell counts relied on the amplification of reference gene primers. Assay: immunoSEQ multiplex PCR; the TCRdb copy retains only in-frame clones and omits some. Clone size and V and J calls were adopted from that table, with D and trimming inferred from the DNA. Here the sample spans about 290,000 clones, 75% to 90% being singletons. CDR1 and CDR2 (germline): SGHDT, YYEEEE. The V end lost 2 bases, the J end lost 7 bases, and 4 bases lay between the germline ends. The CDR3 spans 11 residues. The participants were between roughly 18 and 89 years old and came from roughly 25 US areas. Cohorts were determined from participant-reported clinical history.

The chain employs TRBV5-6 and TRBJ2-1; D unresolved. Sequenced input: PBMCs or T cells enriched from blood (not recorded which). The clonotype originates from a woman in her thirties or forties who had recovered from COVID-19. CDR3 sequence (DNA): TGTGCCAGCAGCTTTCGGAATGAGCAGTTCTTC. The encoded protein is CASSFRNEQFF.